These T cell receptor beta chains were read from a single sample in a study of T cells in Graves' hyperthyroidism and ophthalmopathy. TCRdb independently ran MiXCR on the multiplex PCR reads; one entry per CDR3 protein. The sample gives roughly 500,000 distinct CDR3 sequences, over 45% of which show up once; roughly 45% is in the top ten. Sequencing was carried out using peripheral blood or thyroid tissue (not recorded which). Source of these receptors: an adult woman with Graves' disease, either hyperthyroidism or ophthalmopathy (not recorded which). CDR3s include the opening cysteine and the closing phenylalanine or tryptophan. Each record gives: D gene, V gene, clone size, J gene, CDR3 protein, CDR3 DNA. D genes are given only for firm matches. Where a row states a size, it is once, few, many or the class of an expanded clone; other rows omit it.

>.|TRBV2|.|TRBJ1-1
CASRGGPVGAFF
TGTGCCAGCAGGGGGGGACCCGTGGGGGCTTTCTTT
>.|TRBV11-2|.|TRBJ1-5
CASSWTETQPQHF
TGTGCCAGCAGCTGGACAGAAACTCAGCCTCAGCATTTT
>.|TRBV6-1|.|TRBJ1-4
CASSAEWYGVFF
TGTGCCAGCAGTGCAGAGTGGTACGGGGTGTTTTTT
>TRBD2|TRBV20-1|many|TRBJ2-7
CSARGTGGPHEQYF
TGCAGTGCTAGGGGTACGGGAGGGCCACACGAGCAGTACTTC
>.|TRBV7-3|.|TRBJ1-6
CASSYIQGSWGSHNSPLHF
TGTGCCAGCAGTTACATACAGGGAAGCTGGGGCTCCCATAATTCACCCCTCCACTTT
>.|TRBV9|.|TRBJ1-6
CASSFGGLNNSPLHF
TGTGCCAGCAGTTTCGGGGGGTTGAATAATTCACCCCTCCACTTT
>.|TRBV10-3|few|TRBJ1-5
CAISGRTDLSPQHF
TGTGCCATCAGTGGTCGCACGGATCTCAGCCCCCAGCATTTT
>.|TRBV27|.|TRBJ2-5
CASSLPLGEGVGKTQYF
TGTGCCAGCAGCTTACCCCTGGGAGAGGGAGTGGGAAAGACCCAGTACTTC
>TRBD1|TRBV7-3|.|TRBJ2-6
CASNSPPGTALNVLTF
TGTGCCAGCAACTCCCCCCCCGGGACAGCACTCAACGTCCTGACTTTC
>.|TRBV7-8|once|TRBJ1-1
CASTPGGGFGTEAFF
TGTGCCAGCACCCCTGGGGGAGGCTTCGGCACTGAAGCTTTCTTT
>.|TRBV7-9|few|TRBJ1-1
CASRPPGAVRDTEAFF
TGTGCCAGCAGGCCCCCAGGTGCGGTGCGGGACACTGAAGCTTTCTTT
>.|TRBV2|.|TRBJ1-2
CASHGYTF
TGTGCCAGCCATGGCTACACCTTC
>.|TRBV6-1|.|TRBJ2-7
CASSLPTETYEQYF
TGTGCCAGCAGCCTACCTACGGAGACCTACGAGCAGTACTTC
>TRBD2|TRBV6-2/TRBV6-3|.|TRBJ2-7
CASGDYPYEQYF
TGTGCCAGCGGGGACTATCCCTACGAGCAGTACTTC
>TRBD1|TRBV19|many|TRBJ2-5
CASSSGGVETQYF
TGTGCCAGTAGTTCAGGGGGCGTTGAGACCCAGTACTTC
>.|TRBV11-2|few|TRBJ1-5
CASSVNSYSNQPQHF
TGTGCCAGCAGCGTAAATTCATATAGCAATCAGCCCCAGCATTTT
>TRBD1|TRBV12-3/TRBV12-4|many|TRBJ1-6
CASSLAGTETLHF
TGTGCCAGCAGTTTAGCGGGGACAGAGACACTCCACTTT
>TRBD2|TRBV10-2|.|TRBJ2-7
CASSESIGASGSYEQYF
TGCGCCAGCAGTGAGTCTATAGGGGCTAGCGGCTCCTACGAGCAGTACTTC
>.|TRBV28|.|TRBJ1-1
CASSLAGADEAFF
TGTGCCAGCAGTTTAGCAGGGGCGGATGAAGCTTTCTTT
>.|TRBV10-3|.|TRBJ2-3
CAISTQTSTDTQYF
TGTGCCATCAGTACGCAGACTAGTACAGATACGCAGTATTTT
>TRBD1|TRBV6-5|many|TRBJ1-6
CASNRGVDSPLHF
TGTGCCAGCAACAGGGGTGTGGATTCACCCCTCCACTTT
>.|TRBV28|few|TRBJ1-3
CASTSYTPQEPFGGIYF
TGTGCCAGCACCTCTTACACCCCACAGGAACCCTTTGGTGGCATATATTTT
>TRBD1|TRBV20-1|.|TRBJ1-6
CSARDVGQAASPLHF
TGCAGTGCTAGAGATGTAGGACAGGCAGCCTCACCCCTCCACTTT
>TRBD2|TRBV10-3|many|TRBJ2-2
CASRMGGPAGELFF
TGTGCCAGCAGAATGGGAGGGCCGGCCGGGGAGCTGTTTTTT
>.|TRBV29-1|few|TRBJ2-7
CSGNTGPGEQYF
TGCAGCGGCAACACAGGGCCAGGCGAGCAGTACTTC
>TRBD1|TRBV12-3/TRBV12-4|.|TRBJ1-4
CASSSTGPNEKLFF
TGTGCCAGCAGTTCGACAGGGCCGAATGAAAAACTGTTTTTT
>.|TRBV30|few|TRBJ1-6
CAWSQMGVPALHF
TGTGCCTGGAGCCAAATGGGTGTTCCAGCCCTCCACTTT
>.|TRBV2|.|TRBJ1-3
CASGQVYGYTIYF
TGTGCCAGCGGGCAGGTCTATGGCTACACCATATATTTT
>.|TRBV29-1|.|TRBJ2-7
CSVEGGYYEQYF
TGCAGCGTTGAAGGGGGGTACTACGAGCAGTACTTC
>.|TRBV19|many|TRBJ1-2
CASRPFPGHLFNYGYTF
TGTGCCAGCCGCCCCTTCCCGGGACACCTATTTAACTATGGCTACACCTTC
>TRBD1|TRBV29-1|many|TRBJ1-2
CSVVAGTGGTTYGYTF
TGCAGCGTTGTTGCCGGGACAGGGGGCACTACCTATGGCTACACCTTC
>.|TRBV6-1|.|TRBJ2-5
CASSPPGGQQETQYF
TGTGCCAGCAGTCCCCCTGGCGGCCAACAAGAGACCCAGTACTTC
>TRBD2|TRBV15|.|TRBJ2-3
CATSRGSSGDNTDTQYF
TGTGCCACCAGCAGAGGGTCTAGCGGCGACAACACAGATACGCAGTATTTT
>.|TRBV29-1|.|TRBJ2-7
CSVPGQHAYEQYF
TGCAGCGTTCCGGGCCAGCATGCCTACGAGCAGTACTTC
>.|TRBV2|once|TRBJ2-2
CASSKADIGTGELFF
TGTGCCAGCAGCAAAGCCGACATAGGCACCGGGGAGCTGTTTTTT
>.|TRBV28|few|TRBJ1-2
CASSSGQWDGYTF
TGTGCCAGCAGTAGCGGACAGTGGGATGGCTACACCTTC
>.|TRBV11-2|.|TRBJ1-5
CASSQAAVQPQHF
TGTGCCAGCAGCCAGGCGGCAGTTCAGCCCCAGCATTTT
>.|TRBV29-1|.|TRBJ1-2
CSVETRYYGYTF
TGCAGCGTTGAAACCCGATACTATGGCTACACCTTC
>.|TRBV19|few|TRBJ2-5
CASSILGHLPQETQYF
TGTGCCAGTAGTATCTTGGGACACCTCCCTCAAGAGACCCAGTACTTC
>.|TRBV29-1|few|TRBJ2-7
CSVSLGRSISSYEQYF
TGCAGCGTTTCTTTGGGGCGCAGTATAAGCTCCTACGAGCAGTACTTC
>TRBD1|TRBV2|many|TRBJ1-3
CASSRNSGQAGNTIYF
TGTGCCAGCAGTAGGAACTCAGGACAGGCGGGAAACACCATATATTTT
>.|TRBV7-6|.|TRBJ1-6
CASSFSTESPLHF
TGTGCCAGCAGCTTCAGCACCGAATCACCCCTCCACTTT
>.|TRBV5-5|.|TRBJ2-5
CASIQLVGETQYF
TGTGCCAGCATTCAATTGGTTGGGGAGACCCAGTACTTC
>.|TRBV12-3/TRBV12-4|.|TRBJ1-5
CASSLASGFLPQHF
TGTGCCAGCAGTTTAGCAAGTGGGTTTCTGCCCCAGCATTTT
>.|TRBV28|.|TRBJ1-1
CASSLSRPEAFF
TGTGCCAGCAGTTTATCGAGACCTGAAGCTTTCTTT
>.|TRBV7-8|.|TRBJ1-1
CASSTRDRDIEAFF
TGTGCCAGCAGCACACGGGACCGGGATATAGAAGCTTTCTTT
>.|TRBV5-6|many|TRBJ1-2
CASNLGSVNYGYTF
TGTGCCAGCAACTTGGGCAGCGTTAACTATGGCTACACCTTC
>TRBD2|TRBV20-1|.|TRBJ2-5
CSARPKLAGAETQYF
TGCAGTGCTAGACCCAAACTAGCGGGAGCAGAGACCCAGTACTTC
>.|TRBV7-9|.|TRBJ2-5
CASSYTGYQETQYF
TGTGCCAGCAGCTATACAGGGTACCAAGAGACCCAGTACTTC
>TRBD1|TRBV6-5|many|TRBJ1-5
CASSYLRGQGNQPQHF
TGTGCCAGCAGTTACTTGCGGGGACAGGGTAATCAGCCCCAGCATTTT
>TRBD1|TRBV20-1|.|TRBJ1-5
CSATTGQGDSNQPQHF
TGCAGTGCAACAACGGGACAGGGAGATAGCAATCAGCCCCAGCATTTT
>.|TRBV7-6|.|TRBJ1-3
CASSSGTNTIYF
TGTGCCAGCAGCTCCGGGACAAACACCATATATTTT
>TRBD1|TRBV5-1|few|TRBJ2-7
CASSLGTGGPNEQYF
TGCGCCAGCAGCTTGGGGACAGGGGGCCCCAATGAGCAGTACTTC
>.|TRBV9|.|TRBJ2-6
CASSASTQAANVLTF
TGTGCCAGCAGCGCCTCGACACAGGCGGCCAACGTCCTGACTTTC
>.|TRBV7-9|.|TRBJ1-1
CASSERKGNTEAFF
TGTGCCAGCAGCGAACGAAAGGGGAACACTGAAGCTTTCTTT